What follows are 3 T cell receptor beta chains derived from one specimen sequenced in a study of tissue T cells after allogeneic stem cell transplantation. Time point reported: mouse harvest day 14 after allogeneic transplant. Mouse grafts combined 10^7 T-cell-depleted bone marrow cells with 10^6 splenic CD5+ T cells. Profiling relied on immunoSEQ multiplex PCR, and the TCRdb table lists in-frame clones only, not all of them. The sample contains around 6,100 clones, 45% of which appear only once. Material for sequencing was gut tissue. The source is a female BALB/c mouse given C57BL/6 T cells with graft-versus-host disease after an allogeneic hematopoietic cell transplant.

Note on this clone: The listed genes are named as in mouse. With the read ending 1 residue before the CDR3 end, the germline J gene is used to fill in that end. V is TRBV26 and J is TRBJ2-4, with 7 bases that match TRBD1. Germline CDR1 and CDR2: KGHPV and FQNQEV (reference sequence). This CDR3 has 12 residues. V was pared by 6 bases and J by 5 bases, with 2 bases of the junction left unmatched. The DNA read from the CDR3 is TGTGCCAGCAGGACAGGGATAAACACCTTGTAC. It is translated as CASRTGINTLY. The full CDR3 is CASRTGINTLYF. The full variable domain, in which reference TRBV26 and TRBJ2-4 provide the parts outside the CDR3, is NSKVIQTPRYLVKGQGQKAKMRCIPEKGHPVVFWYQQNKNNEFKFLINFQNQEVLQQIDMTEKRFSAECPSNSPCSLEIQSSEAGDSALYLCASRTGINTLYFGAGTRLSVL.

Relative to its sample, this clone is medium-sized. These gene names are mouse names. The read falls 1 residue short of the CDR3 end, and the missing part is taken from the germline J gene. The chain employs TRBV3 and TRBJ1-5; D perhaps matches TRBD1 (5 bases). Per germline, CDR1 SNHLY and CDR2 FYNGKV (reference sequence). V dropped 2 bases and J dropped 2 bases, with 10 bases sitting between them. This CDR3 comprises 15 residues. CDR3 DNA (partial): TGTGCCAGCAGCTTACGGGGGTTGGACAACCAGGCTCCGCTT. It yields the protein CASSLRGLDNQAPL. In full, the CDR3 reads CASSLRGLDNQAPLF.

In this sample, this clone turned up a few times. The germline and genes are mouse ones. From the germline J gene comes the end of the CDR3, since the read stops 1 residue before it. The rearrangement links TRBV13-2 to TRBJ2-4; 10 nucleotides agree with TRBD2. The CDR3 length is 14 residues. The trim removed 2 bases at V and 4 bases at J, leaving 1 base unmatched. Germline assignment: CDR1 NNHNN and CDR2 SYGAGS (reference sequence). Partial CDR3 DNA: TGTGCCAGCGGTGAGACTGGGGGGAAAAACACCTTGTAC. It yields the protein CASGETGGKNTLY. The complete CDR3 sequence is CASGETGGKNTLYF.